The present T cell receptor (beta chain) was sequenced within a study of Tregs in tolerant kidney transplant recipients. Whole-study findings and limits: Some patients' samples used different primers over time, so nucleotide sequences weren't comparable. This study did not directly address biological reproducibility.

V dropped 1 base and J dropped 0 bases, with 19 bases sitting between them. The germline CDR1 and CDR2 sequences are SGHDT and YYEEEE. The CDR3 totals 18 residues. Regulatory T cells were sorted from thawed PBMCs rested overnight at 37°C with approximately 210 IU/ml IL-2. The assay was immunoSEQ multiplex PCR, and TCRdb's table has in-frame clones only and misses some. The sample contains 55,000 to 70,000 clones, 80% to 90% of which appear only once. Turning to this clone: Its antigen is not known.

The receptor was derived from a human donor who received a combined kidney and bone marrow transplant. The material sequenced was Tregs from blood, taken before the transplant. The chain is built from TRBV5-6 and TRBJ1-1, with a possible D match to TRBD1 (5 bases). The CDR3 reads CASSLTGAHTGLNTEAFF. The CDR3, as DNA: TGTGCCAGCAGCTTGACCGGGGCTCATACCGGTTTGAACACTGAAGCTTTCTTT.